This T cell receptor beta chain was retrieved from a study of T cell responses to AZD1222 COVID-19 vaccine. The CDR3 is 14 residues long. Germline V CDR1 and CDR2: SGDLS, YYNGEE. Trimming stripped 4 bases from V and 7 bases from J, with 14 bases between. Turning to this clone: Its antigen is unknown.

Measured with immunoSEQ multiplex PCR; TCRdb has only the in-frame clones, and not every one. The sample includes some 200,000 clones, approximately 94% of them seen just once. Study-level points and caveats: Clonal diversity was possibly underestimated, and the donors were mostly white British, with more females.

Sample: peripheral blood, taken on day 0 of MenACWY control vaccination. The V gene is TRBV9, the J gene TRBJ1-4, with D possibly matching TRBD1 (5 bases). The sequence was obtained from an adult in good health. The CDR3 coding sequence is TGTGCCAGCAGCCGGTCCGGGGGAGGTGAAAAACTGTTTTTT. Its protein is CASSRSGGGEKLFF.